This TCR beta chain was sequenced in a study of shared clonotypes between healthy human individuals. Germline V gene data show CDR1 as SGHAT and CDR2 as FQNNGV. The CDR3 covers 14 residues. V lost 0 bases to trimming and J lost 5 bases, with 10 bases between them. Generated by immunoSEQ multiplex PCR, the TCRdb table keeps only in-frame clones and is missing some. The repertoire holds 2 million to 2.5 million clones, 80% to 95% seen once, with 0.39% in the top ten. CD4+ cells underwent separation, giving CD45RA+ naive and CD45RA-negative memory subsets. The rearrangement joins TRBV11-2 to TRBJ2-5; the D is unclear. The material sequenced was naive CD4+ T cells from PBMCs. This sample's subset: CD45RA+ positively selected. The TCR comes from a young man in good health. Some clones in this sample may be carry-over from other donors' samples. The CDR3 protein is CASSLEWARETQYF. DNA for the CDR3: TGTGCCAGCAGCTTAGAATGGGCCAGGGAGACCCAGTACTTC.